This T cell receptor beta chain was captured in a study of Graves' ophthalmopathy and Graves' hyperthyroidism. Study information: Peripheral blood sampling preceded any treatment and occurred at initial diagnosis.

The CDR3 is made up of 17 amino acids. Germline CDR1 reads DFQATT; CDR2 reads SNEGSKA (reference sequence). The trim removed 5 bases at V and 0 bases at J, leaving 11 bases unmatched. CDR3 regions of TCR beta were amplified from RNA transcripts. The library came from an HTBI-primed first-round RT-PCR and a second-round multiplex PCR. One entry per CDR3 protein results from TCRdb running MiXCR on the multiplex PCR reads. The sample yields a few hundred thousand distinct CDR3 sequences, 15% seen once. Regarding the study as a whole: Ophthalmopathy and stable hyperthyroidism were discriminated by a 13-signature model, with approximately 88% sensitivity and 81.08% specificity.

This clonotype showed up just a few times. Its antigen is as yet unknown. Clinicians made diagnoses from clinical symptoms, serum thyroxine, TRAb, thyroid ultrasound and orbital computed tomography. Sequenced material: peripheral blood. The chain employs TRBV20-1 and TRBJ1-3; 9 bases are shared with TRBD1. The sequence came from a woman between 18 and 29 years old with stable Graves' hyperthyroidism. The DNA for the CDR3 is TGCAGTGCTTCGAAGCCCGGGACAGGGCTCTCTGGAAACACCATATATTTT. Residues: CSASKPGTGLSGNTIYF.